The 17 T cell receptor beta chains reported below all come from one sample, sequenced in a study of cytomegalovirus exposure and HLA in healthy donors. Primers: 60 Vbeta forward and 13 Jbeta reverse. Assay used: immunoSEQ multiplex PCR; TCRdb lists only in-frame clones, some missing. The sample includes about 110,000 clones, 60% to 85% of them seen just once. Source material: PBMCs. The receptors stem from a female donor in good health and CMV-seropositive.

The chain recombines TRBV19 with TRBJ2-1, with 8 bases that match TRBD2. Germline V CDR1 and CDR2: LNHDA, SQIVND (reference sequence). The CDR3 runs to 14 residues. The trim removed 3 bases at V and 9 bases at J, leaving 7 bases unmatched. The CDR3 protein is CASSMGLVVSEQFF. In nucleotides, the CDR3 is TGTGCCAGTAGTATGGGACTAGTCGTTAGTGAGCAGTTCTTC.

This clone was picked up a small number of times. This chain uses TRBV27 with TRBJ1-2; D ambiguous. Trimming removed 6 bases at V and 0 bases at J, with 8 bases between. The CDR3 runs to 13 residues. Germline lookup yields CDR1 MNHEY and CDR2 SMNVEV (reference sequence). CDR3 nucleotides: TGTGCCAGCAGCTTCGGAGCTAACTATGGCTACACCTTC. This translates into CASSFGANYGYTF.

V gene TRBV5-6 combines with J gene TRBJ1-2; 7 bases agree with TRBD1. Germline loops: CDR1 SGHDT, CDR2 YYEEEE. V was pared by 4 bases and J by 11 bases, with 11 bases of the junction left unmatched. The CDR3 runs to 13 residues. Written as DNA, the CDR3 is TGTGCCAGCAGCCGGGACAGAACTATGGGGTACACCTTC. Its translation is CASSRDRTMGYTF. Full variable domain (rest looked up from reference TRBV5-6 and TRBJ1-2): DAGVTQSPTHLIKTRGQQVTLRCSPKSGHDTVSWYQQALGQGPQFIFQYYEEEERQRGNFPDRFSGHQFPNYSSELNVNALLLGDSALYLCASSRDRTMGYTFGSGTRLTVV.

This chain links TRBV21-1 with TRBJ2-5; TRBD2 is taken as the D call from the table, unchecked against the DNA. TRBV21-1 is termed a pseudogene. The CDR3 totals 21 residues. The CDR3 protein is CASSKEAGTSGREGGRETQYF. The CDR3 nucleotides read TGTGCCAGCAGCAAAGAGGCGGGTACGTCCGGCCGGGAGGGGGGCAGGGAGACCCAGTACTTC.

This clone was seen a single time. The gene calls are TRBV5-5 and TRBJ1-6; D is unclear. The V gene's germline CDR1 is SGHKS and CDR2 YYEKEE (reference sequence). The CDR3 spans 14 residues. V lost 0 bases and J 4 bases, leaving 5 bases between the germline ends. The chain's CDR3 is CASSLVQYNSPLHF. CDR3 in DNA: TGTGCCAGCAGCTTGGTTCAGTATAATTCACCCCTCCACTTT.

The J gene is TRBJ2-1, the V gene TRBV2; 7 bases fit TRBD2. The germline V gene encodes CDR1 SNHLY and CDR2 FYNNEI. This CDR3 contains 14 residues. V trimming: 5 bases; J trimming: 9 bases; junction bases outside the gene matches: 10. CDR3 sequence: CASSRREGLGEQFF. CDR3 DNA: TGTGCCAGCAGTCGGAGGGAGGGCCTCGGTGAGCAGTTCTTC.

This clone was counted a few times. V usage is TRBV6-6 and J usage is TRBJ2-1; a possible D gene is TRBD1 (5 bases). This CDR3 has 14 residues. CDR1 and CDR2 (germline): MNHNY, SVGAGI (reference sequence). Trimming left V 7 bases short and J 4 bases short, with 14 bases between. Written as DNA, the CDR3 is TGTGCCAGCAAAAGGACAACCAGTTACAATGAGCAGTTCTTC. Encoded protein: CASKRTTSYNEQFF.

This chain links TRBV7-9 with TRBJ2-5, with TRBD1 matching 9 bases. The CDR3 totals 15 residues. Germline-derived CDR1 and CDR2 are SEHNR and FQNEAQ (reference sequence). V was clipped by 5 bases and J by 2 bases; unmatched bases: 6. The CDR3 sequence: CASSNGTGSQETQYF. CDR3 sequence (DNA): TGTGCCAGCAGCAATGGGACAGGGTCACAAGAGACCCAGTACTTC.

This rearrangement joins TRBV9 to TRBJ2-3; D perhaps matches TRBD2 (6 bases). CDR3 length: 14 amino acids. The germline V gene has CDR1 SGDLS and CDR2 YYNGEE. Trimming removed 3 bases from V and 2 bases from J, with 10 bases in between. This CDR3 reads CASSDSGYTDTQYF. The CDR3 DNA reads as TGTGCCAGCAGCGATAGCGGCTACACAGATACGCAGTATTTT.

V is TRBV27 and J is TRBJ2-7, with TRBD2 as a possible D gene (5 bases). Germline V gives CDR1 MNHEY, CDR2 SMNVEV (reference sequence). The V and J ends lost 10 bases and 3 bases respectively, with 22 bases between them. The CDR3 totals 15 residues. CDR3 protein: CATRRAGGVGYEQYF. DNA for the CDR3: TGTGCCACCCGAAGGGCGGGTGGGGTAGGCTACGAGCAGTACTTC.

This sequence joins TRBV7-3 and TRBJ2-5, with TRBD1 as a possible D gene (7 bases). The ends were cut back, 2 bases at V and 4 bases at J, with 14 bases in the middle. The CDR3 has 15 amino acids. Germline V gene data show CDR1 as SGHTA and CDR2 as FQGTGA. CDR3 sequence: CASSLQGGRGETQYF. Here the CDR3 DNA reads TGTGCCAGCAGCTTACAGGGGGGCAGGGGAGAGACCCAGTACTTC. The full variable domain, completed using reference TRBV7-3 and TRBJ2-5, is GAGVSQTPSNKVTEKGKYVELRCDPISGHTALYWYRQSLGQGPEFLIYFQGTGAADDSGLPNDRFFAVRPEGSVSTLKIQRTERGDSAVYLCASSLQGGRGETQYFGPGTRLLVL.

This chain uses TRBV9 with TRBJ1-2, with D perhaps matching TRBD1 (5 bases). CDR3 length: 19 amino acids. The germline gives CDR1 SGDLS, CDR2 YYNGEE. The V end was cut by 4 bases, the J end by 3 bases, with 28 bases between. CDR3 region: CASSPVASLWGDGDYGYTF. The DNA of the CDR3 is TGTGCCAGCAGCCCGGTAGCGAGCCTCTGGGGGGACGGGGACTATGGCTACACCTTC.

This rearrangement joins TRBV28 to TRBJ2-1; D is uncertain. Germline loops: CDR1 MDHEN, CDR2 SYDVKM. Trimming took off 8 bases at V and 5 bases at J, with 13 bases between the two ends. CDR3 length equals 13 residues. CDR3 region: CASLPPTHNEQFF. The CDR3, as DNA: TGTGCCAGCCTACCCCCCACCCACAATGAGCAGTTCTTC. Filled out from reference TRBV28 and TRBJ2-1, the complete variable domain reads DVKVTQSSRYLVKRTGEKVFLECVQDMDHENMFWYRQDPGLGLRLIYFSYDVKMKEKGDIPEGYSVSREKKERFSLILESASTNQTSMYLCASLPPTHNEQFFGPGTRLTVL.

The chain combines TRBV9 with TRBJ1-1; D is unclear. CDR1 and CDR2 (germline): SGDLS, YYNGEE. Trimming took off 4 bases at V and 1 base at J, with 14 bases between the two ends. The CDR3 has 15 residues. Here the CDR3 DNA reads TGTGCCAGCAGCCTAACCGGAACAGCGAACACTGAAGCTTTCTTT. This sequence encodes CASSLTGTANTEAFF.

The chain employs TRBV19 and TRBJ1-1; D uncertain. The V and J ends lost 5 bases and 2 bases respectively, with 3 bases between them. Germline V gene data show CDR1 as LNHDA and CDR2 as SQIVND (reference sequence). This CDR3 contains 11 residues. Written as DNA, the CDR3 is TGTGCCAGTAGTCTCAACACTGAAGCTTTCTTT. Its translation is CASSLNTEAFF. Full variable domain (remainder filled in from reference TRBV19 and TRBJ1-1): DGGITQSPKYLFRKEGQNVTLSCEQNLNHDAMYWYRQDPGQGLRLIYYSQIVNDFQKGDIAEGYSVSREKKESFPLTVTSAQKNPTAFYLCASSLNTEAFFGQGTRLTVV.

The rearrangement joins TRBV27 to TRBJ1-1; D might be TRBD1 (5 bases). The CDR3 is 12 amino acids. With 7 bases removed from V and 11 bases from J, the gap between germline ends came to 17 bases. Germline CDR1 reads MNHEY; CDR2 reads SMNVEV (reference sequence). The DNA of the CDR3 is TGTGCCAGCATGTCCATCGAGGGGAGGGCTTTCTTT. This codes for CASMSIEGRAFF.

The V call is TRBV2, the J call TRBJ2-7, with 9 bases lining up with TRBD1. Per the germline V gene, CDR1 is SNHLY and CDR2 is FYNNEI. This CDR3 spans 13 amino acids. The J segment lost 5 bases and the V segment lost 7 bases, leaving 6 bases of the junction unmatched. This CDR3 is CASTGTGFHEQYF. CDR3 sequence (DNA): TGTGCCAGCACCGGGACAGGGTTCCACGAGCAGTACTTC.